This TCR beta chain comes out of a study of shared clonotypes between healthy human individuals. General study points: Relative to memory subsets, naive subsets generally showed larger estimated richness. Sharing across four donors was highest in naive CD4 (roughly 5%) and lowest in memory CD8 (around 0.4%). The authors sampled blood alone, and tissue repertoires likely differ. It was the non-shared clonotypes that had lower generation probabilities than clonotypes shared by all four donors.

This table comes from immunoSEQ multiplex PCR, and its TCRdb copy is limited to in-frame clones, with some not included. Of 2 million to 2.5 million clones in the sample, 80% to 95% were seen once. Points on this clone: Its antigen remains unknown.

Germline CDR1 is GTSNPN and CDR2 is SVGIG (reference sequence). There are 15 residues in the CDR3. Trimming left V 4 bases short and J 6 bases short, with 22 bases between. This rearrangement joins TRBV30 to TRBJ2-7; D might be TRBD1 (6 bases). The sequence was collected from a man aged 18 to 29 in good health. Some clones in this sample may be carry-over from other donors' samples. Sequencing was carried out using naive CD4+ T cells from PBMCs. Documented subset: CD45RA+ positively selected. The CDR3 is CAWKDRTFTDPEQYF. CDR3 in DNA: TGTGCCTGGAAAGACAGGACCTTTACCGACCCCGAGCAGTACTTC.